This is a list of T cell receptor beta chains from one sample in a study of response to subunit inactivated influenza vaccine. TCRdb ran MiXCR on the RT-PCR reads and lists one entry per CDR3 protein. The profile shows more than 500,000 distinct CDR3 sequences, about 11% of them singletons. The same data also went into a second study, on T cells expressing NK-cell markers.

The sample in question was PBMCs from blood, obtained on the day of vaccination. These receptors came from a man in his fifties who received an inactivated influenza vaccine. Each CDR3 is given with its conserved first and last residue.

V,J,CDR3
TRBV5-4,TRBJ1-1,CASSSPGGAGPGSTEAFF
TRBV20-1,TRBJ1-5,CSARGDPGQGNQPQHF
TRBV7-2,TRBJ2-7,CASSVGLAGDSYEQYF
TRBV27,TRBJ1-5,CASSLLGTGKPISPQHF
TRBV6-2/TRBV6-3,TRBJ2-7,CASSYPRLGSSYEQYF
TRBV5-1,TRBJ2-7,CASSLNWDTYEQYF
TRBV7-8,TRBJ2-5,CASRPSGQETQYF
TRBV15,TRBJ2-3,CATSSPADTQYF
TRBV7-2,TRBJ2-3,CASSPWSEGGITDTQYF
TRBV30,TRBJ2-3,CAWSDSGQGLDTQYF
TRBV7-2,TRBJ1-1,CASSSSMDGGKAFF
TRBV7-3,TRBJ2-1,CASSPAPQSGDRPQRKQFF
TRBV2,TRBJ1-1,CASRRLTGIDTEAFF
TRBV4-3,TRBJ2-1,CASSRDSGRNYNEQFF
TRBV11-2,TRBJ1-4,CASSMNRDRDGEKLFF
TRBV29-1,TRBJ2-6,CSVAGTATSNNVLTF
TRBV20-1,TRBJ2-5,CSATPTSGGYQETQYF
TRBV2,TRBJ2-1,CASSGEALRGSEQFF
TRBV28,TRBJ1-5,CASSSGTGGRIQPQHF
TRBV20-1,TRBJ2-3,CSADTWGGRTQYF
TRBV6-5,TRBJ2-7,CASSYSPGGYEQYF
TRBV27,TRBJ2-5,CASSLGTSGTGETQYF
TRBV5-1,TRBJ2-2,CASSHHRQERNGELFF